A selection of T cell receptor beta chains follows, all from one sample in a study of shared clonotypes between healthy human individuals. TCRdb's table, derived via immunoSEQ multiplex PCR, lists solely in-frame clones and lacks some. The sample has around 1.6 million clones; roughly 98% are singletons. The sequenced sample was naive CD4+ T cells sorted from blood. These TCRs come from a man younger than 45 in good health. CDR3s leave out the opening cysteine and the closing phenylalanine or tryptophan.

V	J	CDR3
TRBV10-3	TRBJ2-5	ATQESQREETQY
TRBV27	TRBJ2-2	ASSLGRGAIGELF
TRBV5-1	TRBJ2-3	ASSLFEDTDTQY
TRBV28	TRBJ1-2	ASSLSGPSFGYT
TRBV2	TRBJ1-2	ASRITSESGYT
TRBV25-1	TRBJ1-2	ASSEEGLYGYT
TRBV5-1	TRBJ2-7	ASSPRDGGLAGVNSYEQY
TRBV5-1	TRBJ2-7	ASSLSTGGVYEQY
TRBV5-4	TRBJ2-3	ASSFSGGTQY
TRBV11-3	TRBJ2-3	ASSLDPSAQY
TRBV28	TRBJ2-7	ASSFTEAGGLEQY
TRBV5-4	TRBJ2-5	ASSPGAQETQY
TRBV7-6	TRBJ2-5	ASSLTGGGGSGRETQY
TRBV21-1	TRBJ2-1	ASSAPRKRETAPEF
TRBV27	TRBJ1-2	ASRRTGPSYGYT
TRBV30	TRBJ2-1	AWKGAFSYNEQF
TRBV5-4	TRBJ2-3	ASSRDRSTDTQY
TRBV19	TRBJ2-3	ASRGGRDTDTQY
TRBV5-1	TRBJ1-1	ASRRNNGNTEAF
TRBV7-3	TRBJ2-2	ASSLVGLGNAGELF
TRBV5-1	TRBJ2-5	ASSLASGGGETQY
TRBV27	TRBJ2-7	ASSPWDRGSQYEQY
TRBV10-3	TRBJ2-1	AISEPGLAGDNEQF
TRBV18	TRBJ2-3	ASSPRRQGGGDTQY
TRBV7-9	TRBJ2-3	ASSPGTSTDTQY
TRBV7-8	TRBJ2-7	ASSKTSGSYEQY
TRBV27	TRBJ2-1	ASSLRGLMNEQF
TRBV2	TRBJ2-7	ASMVTSGPLEQY
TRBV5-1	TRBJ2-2	ASSTGQLNTGELF
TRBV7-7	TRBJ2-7	ASSTDADSSYEQY
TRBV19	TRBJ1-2	ASSPYTWMNGYT
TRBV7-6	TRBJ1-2	ASSLDRIYGYT
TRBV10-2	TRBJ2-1	ASRGLAGYNEQF